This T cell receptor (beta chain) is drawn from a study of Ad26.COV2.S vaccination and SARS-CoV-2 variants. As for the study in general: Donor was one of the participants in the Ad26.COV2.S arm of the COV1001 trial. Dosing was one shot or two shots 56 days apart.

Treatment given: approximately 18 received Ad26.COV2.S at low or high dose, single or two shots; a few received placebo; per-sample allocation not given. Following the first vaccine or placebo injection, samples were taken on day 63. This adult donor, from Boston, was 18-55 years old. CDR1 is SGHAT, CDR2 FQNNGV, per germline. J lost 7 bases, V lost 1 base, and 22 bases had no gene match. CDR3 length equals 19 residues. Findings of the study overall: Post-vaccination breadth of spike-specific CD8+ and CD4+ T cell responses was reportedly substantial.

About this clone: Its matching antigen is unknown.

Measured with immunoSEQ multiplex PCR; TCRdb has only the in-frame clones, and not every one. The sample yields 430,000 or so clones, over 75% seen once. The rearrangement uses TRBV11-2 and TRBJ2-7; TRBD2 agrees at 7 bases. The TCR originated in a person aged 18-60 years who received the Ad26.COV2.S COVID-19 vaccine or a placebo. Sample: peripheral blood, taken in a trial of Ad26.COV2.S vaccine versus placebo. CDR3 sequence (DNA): TGTGCCAGCAGCTTAGGGGGGGGGACTCCGACCCTTGTTATAGCGGAGCAGTACTTC. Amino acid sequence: CASSLGGGTPTLVIAEQYF.